The following is a TCR beta chain sequence with its context. The germline V gene encodes CDR1 SEHNR and CDR2 FQNEAQ (reference sequence). V lost 5 bases, J lost 8 bases, and 10 bases stayed unmatched. The CDR3 has 15 residues. Using immunoSEQ multiplex PCR, the repertoire was profiled, and TCRdb retains in-frame clones only, with some absent. The table records some 150,000 clones, about 91% of them present only once. The data are from a study of blood T cell repertoires in COVID-19. Study details: Sources were T cells, B-cell-depleted T cells, or PBMCs; the material itself was cDNA or gDNA.

The sequence was collected from a woman in her late teens or twenties who had recovered from COVID-19. Sequenced: PBMCs or T cells enriched from blood (not recorded which). The chain joins TRBV7-9 to TRBJ1-4; 8 bases are a match to TRBD1. CDR3 in DNA: TGTGCCAGCAGCACTGACAGGGGTTTACGAGAAAAACTGTTTTTT. Its protein product is CASSTDRGLREKLFF.